This TCR beta chain was observed in a study of control samples from healthy donors and cancer patients. The data were produced by immunoSEQ multiplex PCR, yet TCRdb's version contains in-frame clones alone and is incomplete. The data show about 73,000 clones, roughly 90% seen once. The V end was cut by 0 bases, the J end by 5 bases, with 8 bases between. Germline loops: CDR1 SGHRS, CDR2 YFSETQ. This CDR3 region has 13 residues. This rearrangement joins TRBV5-1 to TRBJ2-5; D may be TRBD2 (5 bases). This sequence originates from a man aged 60 to 75 with lung cancer. Sequenced: PBMCs. As DNA, the CDR3 is TGCGCCAGCAGCTTGGGTAGCGCCGAGACCCAGTACTTC. Residues: CASSLGSAETQYF.